This TCR beta chain is from a study of blood T cell repertoires in COVID-19. The wider study: Sites across the United States, Italy and Spain contributed samples from acute and convalescent COVID-19.

Original data processing: Amplification of reference gene primers was used by the study to estimate nucleated cell counts. Profiling relied on immunoSEQ multiplex PCR, and the TCRdb table lists in-frame clones only, not all of them. Clone size and V and J calls were adopted from that table, with D and trimming inferred from the DNA. The data hold approximately 250,000 clones, with roughly 85% observed a single time. Living in roughly 23 US areas, the participants were between roughly 18 and 90 years of age. Cohort allocation depended upon clinical history that participants reported. The CDR3 loop spans 15 amino acids. Trimming shortened V by 6 bases and J by 4 bases, and 16 bases separated the two germline ends. From germline, CDR1 is MNHEY and CDR2 SVGAGI.

Sequencing used PBMCs or T cells enriched from blood (not recorded which). This TCR came from a woman aged 45 to 65 with acute COVID-19. The rearrangement links TRBV6-5 to TRBJ1-3; no firm D call. The CDR3 loop is CASSPAGSGGNTIYF. Written as DNA, the CDR3 is TGTGCCAGCAGCCCCGCGGGGTCTGGAGGAAACACCATATATTTT.